This passage covers 7 T cell receptor beta chains from one sample sequenced in a study of somatic mutations in cytotoxic T cells in rheumatoid arthritis. Clones were read by immunoSEQ multiplex PCR, and TCRdb kept only the in-frame ones, dropping some. Of about 12,000 clones listed, under 75% are singletons. Input material: CD8+ T cells sorted from blood. All receptors come from a woman aged 40 to 49 in good health.

V gene TRBV27 combines with J gene TRBJ1-5; possible D gene TRBD1, 5 bases. The CDR3 length is 13 residues. Germline-derived CDR1 and CDR2 are MNHEY and SMNVEV (reference sequence). Deletions cut 5 bases from V and 1 base from J, with 6 bases between. The DNA for the CDR3 is TGTGCCAGCAGTCGGGACAGCAATCAGCCCCAGCATTTT. Protein product: CASSRDSNQPQHF.

This clone was detected once. V and J are TRBV19 and TRBJ2-7, with 7 bases aligning to TRBD2. This CDR3 spans 16 amino acids. V dropped 1 base and J dropped 2; count of bases not matched to a gene: 8. CDR1 and CDR2 from the germline V gene are LNHDA and SQIVND (reference sequence). In DNA form, the CDR3 reads TGTGCCAGTAGTATAGTGTTCAGGGAGGGTCCCTACGAGCAGTACTTC. This sequence encodes CASSIVFREGPYEQYF.

V usage is TRBV15 and J usage is TRBJ2-1, with 8 bases matching TRBD2. This CDR3 comprises 16 residues. V lost 3 bases and J lost 2; bases outside the gene matches: 6. CDR1 is LNHNV, CDR2 YYDKDF, per germline (reference sequence). CDR3 sequence (DNA): TGTGCCACCAGCAGGGAACTAGCGGCGGCCTACAATGAGCAGTTCTTC. Translation: CATSRELAAAYNEQFF.

The chain links TRBV6-1 to TRBJ1-5; D uncertain. The CDR3 has 16 amino acids. Germline CDR1 MNHNS, CDR2 SASEGT. V was shortened by 4 bases and J by 3 bases, with 16 bases between the two germline ends. The CDR3 DNA follows: TGTGCCAGCAGTGCGGTATTGGCCCAAGCCAATCAGCCCCAGCATTTT. Protein: CASSAVLAQANQPQHF.

The chain combines TRBV28 with TRBJ1-5; 8 bases align to TRBD1. The germline gives CDR1 MDHEN, CDR2 SYDVKM. V lost 4 bases to trimming and J lost 4 bases; unmatched junction nucleotides: 9. The CDR3 consists of 16 residues. CDR3 DNA sequence: TGTGCCAGCAGTTACTTCGGACAGGGAGGGAATCAGCCCCAGCATTTT. Amino acids: CASSYFGQGGNQPQHF. Full variable domain (remainder filled in from reference TRBV28 and TRBJ1-5): DVKVTQSSRYLVKRTGEKVFLECVQDMDHENMFWYRQDPGLGLRLIYFSYDVKMKEKGDIPEGYSVSREKKERFSLILESASTNQTSMYLCASSYFGQGGNQPQHFGDGTRLSIL.

The gene calls are TRBV5-1 and TRBJ1-1; D is possibly TRBD1 (5 bases). The CDR3 contains 15 residues. Germline lookup yields CDR1 SGHRS and CDR2 YFSETQ. Deletions cut 3 bases from V and 0 bases from J, with 12 bases between. The DNA for the CDR3 is TGCGCCAGCAGCTCAGTAGACAGTCTGAACACTGAAGCTTTCTTT. It is translated as CASSSVDSLNTEAFF.

This clone was seen only a few times. The chain is built from TRBV5-5 and TRBJ1-2; a possible D gene is TRBD1 (5 bases). The CDR3 is 15 amino acids. CDR1 and CDR2 from the germline V gene are SGHKS and YYEKEE (reference sequence). V was cut by 3 bases and J by 2 bases, with 14 bases left in between. The CDR3 here is CASSWTQGGNYGYTF. Written as DNA, the CDR3 is TGTGCCAGCAGCTGGACCCAGGGAGGGAACTATGGCTACACCTTC. The variable domain in full, with the rest retrieved from reference TRBV5-5 and TRBJ1-2, is DAGVTQSPTHLIKTRGQQVTLRCSPISGHKSVSWYQQVLGQGPQFIFQYYEKEERGRGNFPDRFSARQFPNYSSELNVNALLLGDSALYLCASSWTQGGNYGYTFGSGTRLTVV.